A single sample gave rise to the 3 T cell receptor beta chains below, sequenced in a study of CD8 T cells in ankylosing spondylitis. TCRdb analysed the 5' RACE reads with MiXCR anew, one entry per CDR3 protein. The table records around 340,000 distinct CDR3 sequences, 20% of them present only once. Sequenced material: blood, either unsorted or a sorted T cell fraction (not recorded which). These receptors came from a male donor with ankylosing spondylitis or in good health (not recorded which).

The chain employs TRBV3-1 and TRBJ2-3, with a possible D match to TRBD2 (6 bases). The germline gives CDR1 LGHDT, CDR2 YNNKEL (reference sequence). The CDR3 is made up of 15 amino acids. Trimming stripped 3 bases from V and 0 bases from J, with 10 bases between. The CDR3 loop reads CASSQEGTSTDTQYF. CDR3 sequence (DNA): TGTGCCAGCAGCCAGGAGGGCACTAGCACAGATACGCAGTATTTT.

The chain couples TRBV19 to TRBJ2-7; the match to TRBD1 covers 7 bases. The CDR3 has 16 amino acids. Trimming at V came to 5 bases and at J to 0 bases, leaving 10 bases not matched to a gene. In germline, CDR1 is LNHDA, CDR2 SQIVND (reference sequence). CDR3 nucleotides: TGTGCCAGTAGTTGGAAGGCAGGGGGTAGCTCCTACGAGCAGTACTTC. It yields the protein CASSWKAGGSSYEQYF.

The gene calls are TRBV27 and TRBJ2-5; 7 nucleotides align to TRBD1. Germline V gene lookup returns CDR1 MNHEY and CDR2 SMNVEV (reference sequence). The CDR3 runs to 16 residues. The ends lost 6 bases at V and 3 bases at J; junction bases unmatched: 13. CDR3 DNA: TGTGCCAGCAGACGAACCGGGACAGCCACCGAAGAGACCCAGTACTTC. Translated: CASRRTGTATEETQYF.